This TCR beta chain was obtained from a study of immune evolution from preneoplasia to lung adenocarcinoma. The CDR3 is 15 amino acids. Germline assignment: CDR1 SQVTM and CDR2 ANQGSEA. V was pared by 1 base and J by 2 bases, with 12 bases between. Assay used: immunoSEQ multiplex PCR; TCRdb lists only in-frame clones, some missing. Counted here are a few thousand clones, 70% to 90% occurring once; the ten biggest clones make up 20% to 25%. The source of this sequence is an older donor with lung adenocarcinoma. The chain carries TRBV29-1 and TRBJ2-4; maybe TRBD2 (6 bases). Sequenced: FFPE adjacent normal lung tissue. The CDR3 DNA follows: TGCAGCGTTGAAGTCGGAGGGCCGTCCAAAAACATTCAGTACTTC. Its translation is CSVEVGGPSKNIQYF.